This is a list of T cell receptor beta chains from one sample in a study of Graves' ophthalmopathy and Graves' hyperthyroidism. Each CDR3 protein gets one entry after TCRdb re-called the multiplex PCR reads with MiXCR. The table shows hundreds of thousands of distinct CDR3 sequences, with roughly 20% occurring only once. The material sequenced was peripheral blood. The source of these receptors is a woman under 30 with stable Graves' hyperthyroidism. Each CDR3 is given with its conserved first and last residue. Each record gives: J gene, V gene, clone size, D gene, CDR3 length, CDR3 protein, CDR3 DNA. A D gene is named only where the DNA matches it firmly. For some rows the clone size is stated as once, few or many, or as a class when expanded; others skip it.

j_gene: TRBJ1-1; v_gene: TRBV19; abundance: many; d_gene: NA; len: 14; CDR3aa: CASSFGTLNTEAFF; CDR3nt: TGTGCCAGTAGTTTCGGGACACTGAACACTGAAGCTTTCTTT
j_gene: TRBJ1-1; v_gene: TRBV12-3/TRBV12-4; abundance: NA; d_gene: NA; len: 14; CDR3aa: CASNSGEGGTEAFF; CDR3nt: TGTGCCAGCAACTCCGGGGAGGGGGGCACTGAAGCTTTCTTT
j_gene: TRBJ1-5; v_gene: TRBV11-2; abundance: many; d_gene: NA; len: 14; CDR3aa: CASSLAAGDQPQHF; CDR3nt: TGTGCCAGCAGCTTAGCGGCAGGGGATCAGCCCCAGCATTTT
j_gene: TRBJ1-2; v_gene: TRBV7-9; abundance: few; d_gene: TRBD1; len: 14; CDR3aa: CASSEVKTGDGYTF; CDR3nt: TGTGCCAGCAGCGAAGTAAAGACAGGGGATGGCTACACCTTC
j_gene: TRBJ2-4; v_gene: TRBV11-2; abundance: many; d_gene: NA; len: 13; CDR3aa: CASSVSLDNIQYF; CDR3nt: TGTGCCAGCAGTGTCTCGTTAGATAACATTCAGTACTTC
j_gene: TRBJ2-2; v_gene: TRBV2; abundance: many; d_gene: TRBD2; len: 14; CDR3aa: CASRLAGDTGELFF; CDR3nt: TGTGCCAGCAGACTAGCGGGGGACACCGGGGAGCTGTTTTTT
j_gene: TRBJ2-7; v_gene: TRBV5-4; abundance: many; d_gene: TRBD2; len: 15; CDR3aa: CASSFGTSGSREQYF; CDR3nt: TGTGCCAGCAGCTTTGGTACTAGCGGGAGTAGGGAGCAGTACTTC
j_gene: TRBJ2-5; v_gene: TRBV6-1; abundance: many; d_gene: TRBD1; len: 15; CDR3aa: CASTEGAGYQETQYF; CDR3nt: TGTGCCAGCACCGAGGGGGCCGGGTACCAAGAGACCCAGTACTTC
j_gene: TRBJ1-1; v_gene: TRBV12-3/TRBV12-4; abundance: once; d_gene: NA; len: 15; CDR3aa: CASRVIGRANTEAFF; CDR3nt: TGTGCCAGCAGGGTTATCGGCAGAGCTAACACTGAAGCTTTCTTT
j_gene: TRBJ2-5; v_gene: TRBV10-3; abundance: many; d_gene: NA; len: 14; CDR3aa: CAISEGIEIETQYF; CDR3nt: TGTGCCATCAGTGAGGGGATAGAGATAGAGACCCAGTACTTC
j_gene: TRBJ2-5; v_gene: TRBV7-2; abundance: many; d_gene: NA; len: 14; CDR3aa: CASSQMTTSETQYF; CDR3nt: TGTGCCAGCAGCCAAATGACAACATCCGAGACCCAGTACTTC
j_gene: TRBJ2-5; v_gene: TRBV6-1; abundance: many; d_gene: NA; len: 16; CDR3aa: CASSEPLLWARETQYF; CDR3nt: TGTGCCAGCAGTGAACCCCTTTTATGGGCGCGGGAGACCCAGTACTTC
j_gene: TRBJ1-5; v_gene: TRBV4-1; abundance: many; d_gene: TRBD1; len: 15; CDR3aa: CASSLAGTGDQPQHF; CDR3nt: TGCGCCAGCAGCCTTGCTGGGACAGGGGATCAGCCCCAGCATTTT
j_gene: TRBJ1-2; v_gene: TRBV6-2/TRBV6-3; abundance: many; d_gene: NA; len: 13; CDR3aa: CASSSLWDYGYTF; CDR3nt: TGTGCCAGCAGTTCATTATGGGACTATGGCTACACCTTC
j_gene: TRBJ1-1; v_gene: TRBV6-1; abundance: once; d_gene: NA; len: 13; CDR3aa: CACSESGGPEAFF; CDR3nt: TGTGCCTGCAGTGAAAGTGGGGGACCTGAAGCTTTCTTT
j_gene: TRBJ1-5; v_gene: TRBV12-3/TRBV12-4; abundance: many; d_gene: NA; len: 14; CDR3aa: CASSLGGGDQPQHF; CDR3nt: TGTGCCAGCAGTTTGGGGGGGGGGGACCAGCCCCAGCATTTT
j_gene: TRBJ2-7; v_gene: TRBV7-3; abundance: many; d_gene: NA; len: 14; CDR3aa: CASSFQGGGYEQYF; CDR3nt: TGTGCCAGCAGCTTTCAGGGGGGGGGCTACGAGCAGTACTTC
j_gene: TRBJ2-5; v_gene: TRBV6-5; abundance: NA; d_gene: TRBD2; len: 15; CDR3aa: CASSYRLAGQETQYF; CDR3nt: TGTGCCAGCAGTTATCGACTAGCGGGACAAGAGACCCAGTACTTC
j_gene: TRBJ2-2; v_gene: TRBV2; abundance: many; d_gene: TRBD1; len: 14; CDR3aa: CASRGTGGPGELFF; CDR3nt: TGTGCCAGCAGGGGGACAGGGGGCCCCGGGGAGCTGTTTTTT
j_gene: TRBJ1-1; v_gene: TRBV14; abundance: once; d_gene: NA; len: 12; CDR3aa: CASSSGAAEAFF; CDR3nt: TGTGCCAGCAGTAGTGGGGCGGCTGAAGCTTTCTTT
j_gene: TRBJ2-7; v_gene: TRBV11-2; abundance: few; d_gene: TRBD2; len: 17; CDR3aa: CASSFPLGRTRAYEQYF; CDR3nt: TGTGCCAGCAGCTTTCCCCTCGGGAGGACCCGCGCCTACGAGCAGTACTTC
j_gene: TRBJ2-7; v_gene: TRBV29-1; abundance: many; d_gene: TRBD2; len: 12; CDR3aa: CSARTSGTEQYF; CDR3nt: TGCAGCGCCCGGACTAGCGGGACTGAGCAGTACTTC
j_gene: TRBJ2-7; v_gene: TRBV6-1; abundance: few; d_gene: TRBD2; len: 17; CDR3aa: CASSEASVPAGVYEQYF; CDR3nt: TGTGCCAGCAGTGAAGCGTCAGTTCCAGCGGGAGTCTACGAGCAGTACTTC
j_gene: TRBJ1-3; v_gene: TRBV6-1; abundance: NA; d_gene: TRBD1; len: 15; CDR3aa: CASRETGTPGNTIYF; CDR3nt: TGTGCCAGCAGAGAGACAGGGACCCCTGGAAACACCATATATTTT
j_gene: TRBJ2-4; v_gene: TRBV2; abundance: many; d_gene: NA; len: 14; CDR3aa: CASSESVAGRIQYF; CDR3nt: TGTGCCAGCAGTGAGTCAGTGGCCGGTAGGATTCAGTACTTC
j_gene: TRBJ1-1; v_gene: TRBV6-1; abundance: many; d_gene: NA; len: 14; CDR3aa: CASTLRGENTEAFF; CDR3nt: TGTGCCAGCACCCTCCGTGGAGAGAACACTGAAGCTTTCTTT
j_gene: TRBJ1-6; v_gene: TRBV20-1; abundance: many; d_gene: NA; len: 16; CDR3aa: CSARDRGNAHNSPLHF; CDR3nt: TGCAGTGCTAGAGATCGGGGTAACGCCCATAATTCACCCCTCCACTTT
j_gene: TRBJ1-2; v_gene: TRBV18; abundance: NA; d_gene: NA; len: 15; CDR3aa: CASSPGGGGNYGYTF; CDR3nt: TGTGCCAGCTCACCCGGCGGGGGGGGCAACTATGGCTACACCTTC
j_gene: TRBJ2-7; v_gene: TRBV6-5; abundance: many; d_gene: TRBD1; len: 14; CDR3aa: CASRRQGPDYEQYF; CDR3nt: TGTGCCAGCAGAAGACAGGGCCCCGACTACGAGCAGTACTTC
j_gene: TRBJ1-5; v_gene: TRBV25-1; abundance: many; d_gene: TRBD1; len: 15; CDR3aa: CASSERGQDNQPQHF; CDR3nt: TGTGCCAGCAGTGAACGCGGACAGGACAATCAGCCCCAGCATTTT
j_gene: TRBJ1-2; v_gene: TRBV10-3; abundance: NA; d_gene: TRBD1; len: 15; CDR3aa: CAISERDRGFGGYTF; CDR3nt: TGTGCCATCAGTGAGCGGGACAGGGGGTTCGGGGGCTACACCTTC
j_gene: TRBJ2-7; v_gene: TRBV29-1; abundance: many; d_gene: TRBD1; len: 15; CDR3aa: CSVEGFGTGEYEQYF; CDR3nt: TGCAGCGTTGAAGGTTTCGGGACAGGGGAATACGAGCAGTACTTC
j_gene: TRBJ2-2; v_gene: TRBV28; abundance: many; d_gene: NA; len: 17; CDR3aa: CASSLPPWPINTGELFF; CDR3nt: TGTGCCAGCAGTTTACCTCCGTGGCCGATAAACACCGGGGAGCTGTTTTTT
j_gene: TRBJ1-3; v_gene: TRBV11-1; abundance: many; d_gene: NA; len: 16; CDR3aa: CASSLPATASGNTIYF; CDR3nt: TGTGCCAGCAGCTTGCCGGCGACAGCTTCTGGAAACACCATATATTTT
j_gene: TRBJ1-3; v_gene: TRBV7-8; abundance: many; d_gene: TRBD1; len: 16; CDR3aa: CASSFLTGGAGNTIYF; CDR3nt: TGTGCCAGCAGCTTCTTGACAGGGGGCGCTGGAAACACCATATATTTT
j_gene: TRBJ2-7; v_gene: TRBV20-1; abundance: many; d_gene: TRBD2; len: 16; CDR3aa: CSARALAGGILYEQYF; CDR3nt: TGCAGTGCTAGAGCCCTAGCGGGAGGTATTCTGTACGAGCAGTACTTC
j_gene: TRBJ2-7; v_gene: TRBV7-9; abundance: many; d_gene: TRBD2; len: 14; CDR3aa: CASTPLAGYSEQYF; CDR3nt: TGTGCCAGCACGCCACTAGCGGGATATAGCGAGCAGTACTTC
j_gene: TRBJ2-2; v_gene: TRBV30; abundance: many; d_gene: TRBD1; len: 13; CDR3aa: CAWSTGDAGELFF; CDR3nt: TGTGCCTGGAGTACAGGGGATGCCGGGGAGCTGTTTTTT
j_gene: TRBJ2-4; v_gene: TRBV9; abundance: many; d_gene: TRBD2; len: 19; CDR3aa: CASSFTLAGGPGAKNIQYF; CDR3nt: TGTGCCAGCAGCTTCACTCTAGCGGGAGGGCCGGGAGCCAAAAACATTCAGTACTTC
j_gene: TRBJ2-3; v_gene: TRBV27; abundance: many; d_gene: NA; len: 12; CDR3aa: CASSRGVGTQYF; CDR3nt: TGTGCCAGCAGTAGGGGAGTAGGTACGCAGTATTTT
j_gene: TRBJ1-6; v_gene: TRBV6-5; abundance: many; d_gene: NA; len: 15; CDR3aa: CASSYGDRANSPLHF; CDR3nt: TGTGCCAGCAGTTACGGGGATCGAGCAAATTCACCCCTCCACTTT
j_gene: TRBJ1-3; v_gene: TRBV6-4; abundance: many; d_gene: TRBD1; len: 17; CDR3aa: CASSDSGGPSSGNTIYF; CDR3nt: TGTGCCAGCAGTGACTCAGGGGGCCCCTCCTCTGGAAACACCATATATTTT
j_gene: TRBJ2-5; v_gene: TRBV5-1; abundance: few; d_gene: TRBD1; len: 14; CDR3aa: CASSLAQGGKTQYF; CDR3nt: TGCGCCAGCAGCTTGGCACAGGGGGGTAAGACCCAGTACTTC
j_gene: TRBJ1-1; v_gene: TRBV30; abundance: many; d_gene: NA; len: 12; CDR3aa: CAWSEAGTEAFF; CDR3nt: TGTGCCTGGAGTGAGGCGGGGACTGAAGCTTTCTTT
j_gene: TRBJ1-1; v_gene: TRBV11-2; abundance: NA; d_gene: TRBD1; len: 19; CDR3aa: CASSLLSGTGFYGNTEAFF; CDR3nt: TGTGCCAGCAGCTTGCTCTCCGGGACAGGGTTTTACGGGAACACTGAAGCTTTCTTT
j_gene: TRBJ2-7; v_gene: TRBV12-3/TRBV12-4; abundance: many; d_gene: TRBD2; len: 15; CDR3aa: CASSFNLAEDYEQYF; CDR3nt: TGTGCCAGCAGTTTTAACCTAGCGGAAGATTACGAGCAGTACTTC